One sample yielded the 16 T cell receptor beta chains listed below, sequenced in a study of blood T cell repertoires in COVID-19. Data came from immunoSEQ multiplex PCR; TCRdb stores just in-frame clones and leaves some out. The sample has roughly 200,000 clones, 80% to 90% seen once; the top ten hold over 9.5%. The sequenced sample was peripheral blood. These receptors all come from a human donor with active or convalescent COVID-19. The donor label of this sample is uncertain.

This clone was seen only once. The chain is built from TRBV5-6 and TRBJ1-3; D unresolved. There are 17 residues in the CDR3. Deletions cut 0 bases from V and 0 bases from J, with 13 bases between. CDR1 and CDR2 from the germline V gene are SGHDT and YYEEEE. CDR3 in DNA: TGTGCCAGCAGCTTGGTGGCGGGTGGGCTCTCTGGAAACACCATATATTTT. As protein: CASSLVAGGLSGNTIYF.

This clone was seen more than once but under ten times. This sequence joins TRBV24-1 and TRBJ1-1; D is possibly TRBD1 (5 bases). Germline loops: CDR1 KGHDR, CDR2 SFDVKD. The CDR3 consists of 13 residues. V was shortened by 3 bases and J by 1 base, with 5 bases between the two germline ends. In nucleotides, the CDR3 is TGTGCCACCAGTGATACAGGGAACACTGAAGCTTTCTTT. Translating gives CATSDTGNTEAFF.

This chain joins TRBV12-3 or TRBV12-4 and TRBJ2-1; no firm D call. V shed 2 bases and J shed 6 bases, with 8 bases lying between them. CDR3 length: 13 amino acids. CDR3 sequence (DNA): TGTGCCAGCAGTTTATTGATAGCCAATGAGCAGTTCTTC. Encoded protein: CASSLLIANEQFF.

The rearrangement joins TRBV18 to TRBJ1-1, with D perhaps TRBD1 (6 bases). The V end was cut by 1 base, the J end by 5 bases, with 17 bases between. The CDR3 runs to 16 residues. Germline-derived CDR1 and CDR2 are KGHSH and LQKENI. The chain's CDR3 is CASSPQIRGAGTEAFF. For the CDR3, the DNA is TGTGCCAGCTCACCACAAATCCGGGGGGCGGGGACTGAAGCTTTCTTT.

This clone appeared a few times. The chain employs TRBV5-4 and TRBJ2-3; TRBD2 matches at 7 bases. Germline trimming cut 4 bases from V and 13 bases from J; bases unmatched to any gene: 12. The CDR3 extends over 13 amino acids. Germline CDR1 reads SGHNT; CDR2 reads YYREEE (reference sequence). The CDR3 is CASSQFYPRGEYF. CDR3 bases: TGTGCCAGCAGCCAATTCTACCCCCGGGGGGAGTATTTT.

The chain links TRBV4-2 to TRBJ2-4, with TRBD1 as a possible D gene (5 bases). The length of the CDR3 is 17 residues. The germline gives CDR1 LGHNA, CDR2 YNFKEQ. Trimming cost V 3 bases and J 0 bases, with 15 bases left between them. The CDR3 DNA reads as TGTGCCAGCAGCCAGGAAGACAGTACCTTAGCCAAAAACATTCAGTACTTC. Protein: CASSQEDSTLAKNIQYF.

The rearrangement joins TRBV2 to TRBJ1-2, with 11 bases aligning to TRBD1. The CDR3 runs 14 residues. Per germline, CDR1 SNHLY and CDR2 FYNNEI. Trimming removed 6 bases from V and 3 bases from J; junction bases left unmatched: 3. Here the CDR3 DNA reads TGTGCCAGCAGGAGGGACAGGGGGGACTATGGCTACACCTTC. Amino acid sequence: CASRRDRGDYGYTF.

The V call is TRBV5-1, the J call TRBJ2-1, with 9 bases aligning to TRBD2. CDR3 length: 14 amino acids. Germline CDR1 is SGHRS and CDR2 is YFSETQ. The V and J ends lost 5 bases and 8 bases, in that order; junction bases with no gene match: 8. For the CDR3, the DNA is TGCGCCAGCAGATTCCGGACTAGCGTCCATGAGCAGTTCTTC. It encodes CASRFRTSVHEQFF.

This chain connects TRBV5-4 to TRBJ1-3; D is undetermined. V lost 0 bases and J lost 4, with 8 bases in between. From germline, CDR1 is SGHNT and CDR2 YYREEE (reference sequence). CDR3 size: 14 residues. CDR3 coding DNA: TGTGCCAGCAGCTTGGCCGGGAACGGAAACACCATATATTTT. This sequence encodes CASSLAGNGNTIYF.

V and J are TRBV18 and TRBJ2-7; 14 bases line up with TRBD2. Germline CDR1 and CDR2: KGHSH and LQKENI. This CDR3 has 16 amino acids. The V and J ends lost 6 bases and 2 bases, in that order; junction bases with no gene match: 6. This chain's CDR3 is CASSLGLAGGPYEQYF. The DNA of the CDR3 is TGTGCCAGCTCCCTAGGACTAGCGGGAGGACCCTACGAGCAGTACTTC.

This clone has only one observation. V gene TRBV28 combines with J gene TRBJ2-5; 8 bases are a match to TRBD1. CDR1 and CDR2 from the germline V gene are MDHEN and SYDVKM. The V gene end was trimmed by 6 bases and the J gene end by 2 bases; junction bases not matched to a gene: 8. The CDR3 has 15 residues. The CDR3 sequence: CASSGTGRVQETQYF. CDR3 nucleotide sequence: TGTGCCAGCAGCGGGACAGGAAGGGTGCAAGAGACCCAGTACTTC.

The rearrangement uses TRBV19 and TRBJ2-2; 11 bases are a match to TRBD2. The CDR3 length is 17 residues. Germline V CDR1 and CDR2: LNHDA, SQIVND (reference sequence). The junction had 11 bases not matched to a gene; V was cut back by 7 bases and J by 4 bases. The CDR3 is CASTSPDSGRGTGELFF. The CDR3 DNA follows: TGTGCCAGTACCTCTCCCGATAGCGGGAGGGGCACCGGGGAGCTGTTTTTT.

The DNA of the CDR3 is TGTGCCAGCAGCCTCAACCCCCCGACTAGCGGGGGATTGAGCATTCAGTACTTC. The encoded protein is CASSLNPPTSGGLSIQYF. The rearrangement uses TRBV7-3 and TRBJ2-4, with 12 positions matching TRBD2. Germline assignment: CDR1 SGHTA and CDR2 FQGTGA. V shed 5 bases and J 9 bases; nucleotides not matched to a gene: 17. This CDR3 comprises 18 residues.

The chain employs TRBV20-1 and TRBJ1-5, with TRBD1 matching 7 bases. The germline V gene encodes CDR1 DFQATT and CDR2 SNEGSKA (reference sequence). This CDR3 comprises 18 residues. V lost 3 bases, J lost 0 bases, and 14 bases stayed unmatched. This CDR3 reads CSASRAGTVISSNQPQHF. The CDR3, as DNA: TGCAGTGCTAGTAGGGCCGGGACAGTTATATCTAGCAATCAGCCCCAGCATTTT.

The J gene is TRBJ2-3, the V gene TRBV14; D gene ambiguous. In germline, CDR1 is SGHDN, CDR2 FVKESK. The length of the CDR3 is 13 residues. Trimming pared 2 bases from V and 3 bases from J, leaving 6 bases between. CDR3 sequence (DNA): TGTGCCAGCAGCCAATTCCCGACAGATACGCAGTATTTT. Translated: CASSQFPTDTQYF.

The chain employs TRBV27 and TRBJ2-7; 7 bases agree with TRBD2. J lost 2 bases, V lost 2 bases, and 6 bases had no gene match. In germline, CDR1 is MNHEY, CDR2 SMNVEV (reference sequence). The CDR3 has 15 residues. The CDR3 sequence is CASSLRRELPYEQYF. CDR3 DNA sequence: TGTGCCAGCAGTTTAAGGCGGGAGTTACCCTACGAGCAGTACTTC.